This paragraph covers one T cell receptor (beta chain) sequence. Data came from immunoSEQ multiplex PCR; TCRdb stores just in-frame clones and leaves some out. The sample lists roughly 170,000 clones; 84% were seen once. This specimen comes from a study of blood T cell repertoires in COVID-19. Study context: Researchers got acute and convalescent COVID-19 samples from the United States, Italy and Spain. PBMCs, B-cell-depleted T cells, or T cells provided the cDNA or gDNA that made up the material.

Germline lookup yields CDR1 SGDLS and CDR2 YYNGEE. V lost 4 bases, J lost 0 bases, and 7 bases stayed unmatched. This CDR3 comprises 16 residues. The V gene is TRBV9, the J gene TRBJ2-3; TRBD2 matches 8 bases. The sequenced sample consisted of peripheral blood. This receptor was obtained from a man aged 35-49 years who had recovered from COVID-19. The CDR3 spells CASSPTSGGSTDTQYF. In DNA form, the CDR3 reads TGTGCCAGCAGCCCTACTAGCGGTGGGAGCACAGATACGCAGTATTTT. Based on the CDR3 plus reference TRBV9 and TRBJ2-3, the full variable domain is DSGVTQTPKHLITATGQRVTLRCSPRSGDLSVYWYQQSLDQGLQFLIQYYNGEERAKGNILERFSAQQFPDLHSELNLSSLELGDSALYFCASSPTSGGSTDTQYFGPGTRLTVL.